What follows are 9 T cell receptor beta chains derived from one specimen sequenced in a study of cytomegalovirus exposure and HLA in healthy donors. PCR amplification relied on 60 Vbeta primers (plus 13 Jbeta primers). TCRdb's table, derived via immunoSEQ multiplex PCR, lists solely in-frame clones and lacks some. The sample lists about 160,000 clones; 80% were seen once. The sequencing sample was made of PBMCs. All receptors derive from a young man in good health and CMV-seronegative.

The chain couples TRBV5-1 to TRBJ1-1, with D maybe TRBD1 (5 bases). Trimming took 5 bases from V and 1 from J, leaving 9 bases between them. In germline, CDR1 is SGHRS, CDR2 YFSETQ. This CDR3 region has 13 residues. CDR3 coding DNA: TGCGCCAGCAGTTGGGGGGGGAACACTGAAGCTTTCTTT. Encoded protein: CASSWGGNTEAFF.

This chain links TRBV25-1 with TRBJ2-1; D possibly corresponds to TRBD2 (6 bases). The CDR3 length is 14 residues. Trimming removed 6 bases at V and 9 bases at J, with 18 bases between. CDR1 and CDR2 from the germline V gene are MGHDK and SYGVNS. The CDR3 coding sequence is TGTGCCAGCAGGGGACCGGGCAGACTAGTTGAGCAGTTCTTC. Translation: CASRGPGRLVEQFF.

The CDR3 sequence: CASSYSTGRDTQYF. The CDR3 DNA follows: TGTGCCAGCAGTTACTCGACAGGCAGGGATACGCAGTATTTT. The chain links TRBV6-6 to TRBJ2-3; possible D gene TRBD1, 6 bases. This CDR3 has 14 residues. V lost 0 bases and J 6 bases, leaving 10 bases between the germline ends. The germline CDR1 and CDR2 sequences are MNHNY and SVGAGI (reference sequence).

This rearrangement joins TRBV6-5 to TRBJ1-5; weak D call: TRBD1 (5 bases). The CDR3 sequence is 14 residues long. Germline CDR1 MNHEY, CDR2 SVGAGI. V was cut by 3 bases and J by 7 bases, with 13 bases left in between. Here the CDR3 reads CASSYFRVGQPQHF. The CDR3, as DNA: TGTGCCAGCAGTTATTTCAGGGTAGGGCAGCCCCAGCATTTT.

The chain joins TRBV27 to TRBJ2-1, with 11 bases lining up with TRBD2. This CDR3 spans 16 amino acids. The J segment lost 9 bases and the V segment lost 6 bases, leaving 13 bases of the junction unmatched. Per germline, CDR1 MNHEY and CDR2 SMNVEV (reference sequence). CDR3 in amino acids: CASSPVSGRANREQFF. CDR3 coding DNA: TGTGCCAGCAGCCCCGTTAGCGGGAGGGCCAACCGTGAGCAGTTCTTC.

V and J are TRBV15 and TRBJ2-2; possibly TRBD1 for D (6 bases). Trimming removed 1 base at V and 2 bases at J, with 11 bases between. Per germline, CDR1 LNHNV and CDR2 YYDKDF (reference sequence). The CDR3 is made up of 16 amino acids. The CDR3 region is CATSRVRDTNTGELFF. CDR3 sequence (DNA): TGTGCCACCAGCAGAGTTCGGGACACTAACACCGGGGAGCTGTTTTTT. The complete variable domain, with remaining parts taken from reference TRBV15 and TRBJ2-2, reads DAMVIQNPRYQVTQFGKPVTLSCSQTLNHNVMYWYQQKSSQAPKLLFHYYDKDFNNEADTPDNFQSRRPNTSFCFLDIRSPGLGDTAMYLCATSRVRDTNTGELFFGEGSRLTVL.

In this sample, this clone turned up once. Relative to the germline gene, one junction end is altered; a read error may explain this. The rearrangement links TRBV11-2 to TRBJ2-3; possible D gene TRBD1, 6 bases. The CDR3 runs to 15 residues. Germline CDR1 reads SGHAT; CDR2 reads FQNNGV. The CDR3 DNA follows: TGTGCCAGCAGCCCAGGGGTAGCAAGCAGAGATACGCAGTATTTT. As protein: CASSPGVASRDTQYF.

The V and J genes are TRBV4-2 and TRBJ2-5, with TRBD2 as a possible D gene (6 bases). This CDR3 has 14 residues. Germline CDR1 LGHNA, CDR2 YNFKEQ. V lost 0 bases, J lost 11 bases, and 16 bases lay in between. This chain's CDR3 is CASSQDLRGWEQYF. CDR3 sequence (DNA): TGTGCCAGCAGCCAAGATCTGCGGGGATGGGAGCAGTACTTC.

V and J are TRBV14 and TRBJ2-7, with D uncertain. Trimming shortened V by 1 base and J by 4 bases, and 11 bases separated the two germline ends. The CDR3 has 14 residues. Germline CDR1 and CDR2: SGHDN and FVKESK. The CDR3 DNA reads TGTGCCAGCAGCCAAGCCCCAGGAATTTACGAGCAGTACTTC. Translated: CASSQAPGIYEQYF.